This T cell receptor beta chain was recovered during a study of blood T cells in healthy people across ages. Regarding the study as a whole: Unsorted PBMCs prevented conclusive naive versus antigen-experienced comparison. The long-lived group displayed more naive CD4+ cells, plus higher diversity, than the aged donors did.

Trimming cost V 2 bases and J 3 bases, with 12 bases left between them. This CDR3 comprises 14 residues. CDR1 and CDR2 from the germline V gene are SGHKS and YYEKEE (reference sequence). It was with a sample-barcoded 5' primer and a J-beta primer mix that a second PCR of roughly 7 to 12 cycles was run. TCRdb fed the 5' RACE reads into MiXCR, producing one record per CDR3 protein. The repertoire includes 1.5 million to 2 million distinct CDR3 sequences, 39% of them detected once, and more than 20% sits in the top ten. This clonotype was counted only a few times. Its antigen is as yet unknown. This TCR came from a human donor in good health. Input material: blood. The chain links TRBV5-5 to TRBJ2-7; TRBD1 might be the D (5 bases). CDR3 protein: CASSFGQGRYEQYF. The CDR3 DNA reads TGTGCCAGCAGCTTCGGGCAGGGTCGCTACGAGCAGTACTTC.